This is a list of T cell receptor beta chains from one sample in a study of cytomegalovirus exposure and HLA in healthy donors. TCRdb's copy holds only in-frame clones and misses some; the assay was immunoSEQ multiplex PCR. The table includes a few hundred thousand clones, 75% to 85% detected once. Sequenced: PBMCs. The receptor set was obtained from a woman aged 55-70 years in good health and CMV-seropositive. Each CDR3 is given without its conserved first and last residue.

length,V,CDR3
13,TRBV2,ASRDGDTSGNTIY
15,TRBV12-2,ASRPIGARNPQETQY
14,TRBV7-9,SSSLAGLAGAQEQF
13,TRBV5-1,ASSDQAGQTGELF
11,TRBV5-4,ASSLEGGKPQF
11,TRBV9,ASSALGGRAQY
9,TRBV6-5,ASRRQEQQF
11,TRBV28,ASSFNNRDEQY
11,TRBV5-4,ASSSTGSRGYT
10,TRBV5-5,ASSLWPTEQY
12,TRBV9,ASSAGTVNTEAF
15,TRBV27,ASRTGTTYSGANVLT
12,TRBV5-1,ASRVSGNTGELF
14,TRBV5-1,ASSWGTGGTQETQY
12,TRBV7-2,ASSRQGSNQPQH
13,TRBV30,AWSAGQGPDYGYT
12,TRBV4-2,ASSQGTGEETQY
12,TRBV7-2,ASSLVRVGTEAF